This T cell receptor beta chain was captured in a study of long-term antiretroviral therapy in people with HIV. Study-level background: About a decade before 2015, the earliest samples were taken when ART was typically delayed. Whole-study results and caveats: Increased diversity was seen after ART, yet it remained lower than in transplant donor controls. Pre-ART clonal expansion yielded clones that dominated the repertoire at all time points.

This CDR3 is 13 amino acids long. V dropped 4 bases and J dropped 7; count of bases not matched to a gene: 5. The germline gives CDR1 SGHRS, CDR2 YFSETQ. As for this clone: Antigen: not known.

The assay, immunoSEQ v3.0, was run at survey level. In sequencing, about 35,000-50,000 T-cell genomes per sample were targeted. Sequencing used immunoSEQ multiplex PCR; TCRdb keeps in-frame clones, though not all of them. The sample yields roughly 42,000 clones, about 89% seen once. This TCR came from a woman aged 45 to 65 with HIV. The sample consisted of unsorted PBMCs, taken 0.1 years before starting antiretroviral therapy. The chain uses TRBV5-1 and TRBJ2-1; 7 bases line up with TRBD2. This CDR3 reads CASSPNSGNEQFF. DNA of the CDR3: TGCGCCAGCAGCCCGAATAGCGGGAATGAGCAGTTCTTC.